The rows below give T cell receptor beta chains drawn from one sample of a study of somatic mutations in cytotoxic T cells in rheumatoid arthritis. Using immunoSEQ multiplex PCR, the repertoire was profiled, and TCRdb retains in-frame clones only, with some absent. This sample carries fewer than 20,000 clones, approximately 80% of them seen once, and the ten largest clones take roughly 30%. The sequenced sample was CD8+ T cells sorted from blood. The source is an adult with rheumatoid arthritis. CDR3s include the opening cysteine and the closing phenylalanine or tryptophan. A D gene is named only where the DNA matches it firmly. Some rows mark clone size as missing; the rest say once, few, many or name a class of expanded clone.

14 TRBJ1-1 . TRBV7-8 . CASSWGGLAVEAFF TGTGCCAGCAGCTGGGGGGGGCTGGCGGTTGAAGCTTTCTTT
10 TRBJ2-7 . TRBV2 . CASIAYEQYF TGTGCCAGCATTGCCTACGAGCAGTACTTC
16 TRBJ1-1 TRBD1 TRBV7-6 . CASSKRTGGMNTEAFF TGTGCCAGCAGCAAGAGGACAGGGGGCATGAACACTGAAGCTTTCTTT
14 TRBJ2-7 . TRBV9 . CASSAPRRDYEQYF TGTGCCAGCAGCGCCCCAAGGAGGGACTACGAGCAGTACTTC
12 TRBJ2-7 . TRBV7-8 . CASSAGGYEQYF TGTGCCAGCTCGGCAGGAGGCTACGAGCAGTACTTC
14 TRBJ2-7 . TRBV7-9 . CASSLAVSYYEQYF TGTGCCAGCAGCTTAGCGGTGTCTTACTACGAGCAGTACTTC
15 TRBJ1-4 . TRBV4-2 . CASSTRQEINEKLFF TGTGCCAGCAGCACCCGACAGGAAATTAATGAAAAACTGTTTTTT
13 TRBJ2-3 . TRBV6-5 once CASKSLGSDTQYF TGTGCCAGCAAGTCACTAGGGTCGGATACGCAGTATTTT
14 TRBJ2-7 . TRBV7-6 . CASSPGDASYEQYF TGTGCCAGCAGCCCAGGGGATGCTTCCTACGAGCAGTACTTC
14 TRBJ2-7 . TRBV4-2 . CASSQDWETDEQYF TGTGCCAGCAGCCAAGATTGGGAGACGGACGAGCAGTACTTC
14 TRBJ2-3 . TRBV30 . CAWSGGGGPDTQYF TGTGCCTGGAGTGGAGGGGGGGGCCCAGATACGCAGTATTTT
13 TRBJ2-2 TRBD1 TRBV6-4 . CASSEGAAGELFF TGTGCCAGCAGCGAGGGGGCTGCCGGGGAGCTGTTTTTT
15 TRBJ1-5 . TRBV7-6 . CASSLGTASDQPQHF TGTGCCAGCAGCTTAGGGACAGCCTCGGATCAGCCCCAGCATTTT